This T cell receptor beta chain was observed in a study of lung T cells in sarcoidosis with Löfgren's syndrome. In its sample, this clonotype ranks as medium-sized. TCRdb re-derived calls from the reads in MiXCR, one entry per CDR3 protein. The repertoire includes under 2,500 distinct CDR3 sequences, about 21% of them detected once, and roughly 27% sits in the top ten. CDR1 SNHLY and CDR2 FYNNEI come from the germline V gene. With V trimmed by 3 bases and J by 5 bases, 3 bases remained unmatched. The CDR3 consists of 14 residues. The sequencing input was CD4+ T cells from bronchoalveolar lavage. The source is a human donor with sarcoidosis (Löfgren's syndrome or another form), or a control subject (not recorded which). This rearrangement joins TRBV2 to TRBJ2-3; TRBD1 matches 9 bases. Here the CDR3 DNA reads TGTGCCAGCAGTGAGGGGACAGGGCAAGATACGCAGTATTTT. This encodes CASSEGTGQDTQYF. Full variable domain (missing parts from reference TRBV2 and TRBJ2-3): EPEVTQTPSHQVTQMGQEVILRCVPISNHLYFYWYRQILGQKVEFLVSFYNNEISEKSEIFDDQFSVERPDGSNFTLKIRSTKLEDSAMYFCASSEGTGQDTQYFGPGTRLTVL.